These 24 T cell receptor beta chains were sequenced from one sample in a study of blood T cell repertoires in COVID-19. Produced via immunoSEQ multiplex PCR; TCRdb's table is partial and in-frame only. This table has more than 200,000 clones, about 85% appearing once. Sequencing used peripheral blood. These receptors were taken from a man aged 70-80 years with acute or convalescent COVID-19.

The rearrangement joins TRBV7-5 to TRBJ1-1; the table's D call, TRBD1, has no DNA check behind it. TRBV7-5 is recorded as a pseudogene. CDR3 length equals 10 residues. The DNA for the CDR3 is TGTGTCAGAAGTTCATCTGAAGCTTTCTTT. This encodes CVRSSSEAFF.

The chain combines TRBV6-5 with TRBJ2-1, with 7 bases identical to TRBD1. V gave up 0 bases and J gave up 15 bases; unmatched junction bases: 8. Germline values: CDR1 MNHEY, CDR2 SVGAGI. The CDR3 runs to 13 residues. CDR3 residues: CASSYSRDSILFF. The CDR3 DNA reads TGTGCCAGCAGTTACTCACGGGACAGCATCCTGTTCTTC.

The chain links TRBV5-8 to TRBJ2-7; 7 bases align to TRBD1. V was clipped by 4 bases and J by 0 bases; unmatched bases: 7. The CDR3 loop spans 15 amino acids. Germline V gene lookup returns CDR1 SGHTS and CDR2 YDEGEE. CDR3 sequence (DNA): TGTGCCAGCAGCCATAGGACAGGCCTCTCCTACGAGCAGTACTTC. Its translation: CASSHRTGLSYEQYF.

This chain joins TRBV7-9 and TRBJ1-2; D is ambiguous. This CDR3 spans 13 amino acids. Germline assignment: CDR1 SEHNR and CDR2 FQNEAQ (reference sequence). The ends were cut back, 4 bases at V and 8 bases at J, with 14 bases in the middle. The chain's CDR3 is CASSSIPGGGYTF. The CDR3 bases are TGTGCCAGCAGCTCTATCCCGGGCGGGGGCTACACCTTC.

The V gene is TRBV30, the J gene TRBJ1-1; a weak D match, TRBD1 (6 bases). V lost 3 bases, J lost 1 base, and 9 bases lay in between. The length of the CDR3 is 13 residues. The germline CDR1 and CDR2 sequences are GTSNPN and SVGIG (reference sequence). The CDR3, as DNA: TGTGCCTGGAGGGAACAGGGGAACACTGAAGCTTTCTTT. Protein sequence: CAWREQGNTEAFF.

This chain uses TRBV19 with TRBJ2-2; D is ambiguous. The V and J ends lost 5 bases and 6 bases respectively, with 4 bases between them. The CDR3 spans 11 residues. Germline V lookup: CDR1 LNHDA, CDR2 SQIVND (reference sequence). The CDR3 DNA reads TGTGCCAGTAGTCGGGCCGGGGAGCTGTTTTTT. It yields the protein CASSRAGELFF.

The V and J genes are TRBV29-1 and TRBJ1-1; D is perhaps TRBD1 (6 bases). The germline V and J ends were trimmed by 7 bases and 0 bases, with 9 bases remaining between them. The germline gives CDR1 SQVTM, CDR2 ANQGSEA. This CDR3 contains 12 residues. CDR3 DNA sequence: TGCAGCGGGAGGACAGTGAACACTGAAGCTTTCTTT. This sequence encodes CSGRTVNTEAFF.

This clone was recorded only once. The V gene is TRBV7-6, the J gene TRBJ1-5; 11 bases agree with TRBD1. The CDR3 is 15 residues long. From germline, CDR1 is SGHVS and CDR2 FNYEAQ. After removal of 5 bases from V and 4 bases from J, the junction contained 4 bases not matched to a gene. CDR3 in DNA: TGTGCCAGCAGCCCAGGGACAGGGGGAAATCAGCCCCAGCATTTT. This sequence encodes CASSPGTGGNQPQHF.

V and J are TRBV7-8 and TRBJ1-5; 7 bases agree with TRBD1. The CDR3 contains 15 residues. Trimming at V came to 3 bases and at J to 2 bases, leaving 4 bases not matched to a gene. Germline V gene lookup returns CDR1 SGHVS and CDR2 FQNEAQ. CDR3 sequence reads: CASSFGDRGNQPQHF. In nucleotides, the CDR3 is TGTGCCAGCAGCTTTGGTGACAGGGGCAATCAGCCCCAGCATTTT.

The table lists this clone with a few counts. The chain carries TRBV5-4 and TRBJ2-5; D is uncertain. The germline V gene encodes CDR1 SGHNT and CDR2 YYREEE (reference sequence). V dropped 1 base and J dropped 4 bases, with 8 bases sitting between them. The CDR3 length is 13 residues. DNA of the CDR3: TGTGCCAGCAGCTTGAACAGTTTAGAGACCCAGTACTTC. Protein product: CASSLNSLETQYF.

With regard to this clone: In the same sample, other DNA sequences code for this CDR3. The chain combines TRBV15 with TRBJ1-3, with no clear D. CDR1 is LNHNV and CDR2 is YYDKDF in the germline V gene (reference sequence). Between the trimmed V and J ends, which lost 0 bases and 4 bases, there was a span of 10 bases. The CDR3 runs to 15 residues. The chain's CDR3 is CATSRDRGSGNTIYF. The CDR3 DNA reads TGTGCCACCAGCAGAGATCGGGGTTCAGGAAACACCATATATTTT.

As regards this clone: The sample holds other DNA sequences that translate to the same CDR3. V gene TRBV9 combines with J gene TRBJ2-1; 11 bases map to TRBD2. This CDR3 has 16 amino acids. CDR1 is SGDLS and CDR2 is YYNGEE in the germline V gene. Losses at the gene ends were 0 bases for V and 6 bases for J; bases not matched to a gene: 5. CDR3: CASSVGGTSGSNEQFF. The CDR3 DNA is TGTGCCAGCAGCGTAGGGGGGACTAGCGGCTCCAATGAGCAGTTCTTC.

The chain is built from TRBV7-7 and TRBJ2-2; D remains ambiguous. The CDR3 is 13 amino acids. Trimming stripped 1 base from V and 5 bases from J, with 5 bases between. The V gene's germline CDR1 is SSHAT and CDR2 FNYEAQ (reference sequence). The CDR3 coding sequence is TGTGCCAGCAGCTTAGTGAGGACCGGGGAGCTGTTTTTT. This gives the protein CASSLVRTGELFF. Full variable domain (missing parts from reference TRBV7-7 and TRBJ2-2): GAGVSQSPRYKVTKRGQDVTLRCDPISSHATLYWYQQALGQGPEFLTYFNYEAQPDKSGLPSDRFSAERPEGSISTLTIQRTEQRDSAMYRCASSLVRTGELFFGEGSRLTVL.

The genes are TRBV12-5 and TRBJ2-7, with D perhaps TRBD2 (6 bases). There are 18 residues in the CDR3. V lost 6 bases and J 1 base, leaving 25 bases between the germline ends. Germline loops: CDR1 LGHNT, CDR2 FRNRAP. This chain's CDR3 is CASGPRSKRAKSSYEQYF. Here the CDR3 DNA reads TGTGCTAGTGGCCCGCGCTCGAAGCGGGCAAAATCGTCCTACGAGCAGTACTTC.

The chain carries TRBV29-1 and TRBJ2-6, with 15 bases lining up with TRBD2. From germline, CDR1 is SQVTM and CDR2 ANQGSEA. This CDR3 is built from 19 residues. V lost 4 bases to trimming and J lost 1 base; unmatched junction nucleotides: 8. CDR3 in amino acids: CSVAPGLAGGRSGANVLTF. Here the CDR3 DNA reads TGCAGCGTTGCCCCGGGACTAGCGGGAGGAAGGTCTGGGGCCAACGTCCTGACTTTC. Based on the CDR3 plus reference TRBV29-1 and TRBJ2-6, the full variable domain is SAVISQKPSRDICQRGTSLTIQCQVDSQVTMMFWYRQQPGQSLTLIATANQGSEATYESGFVIDKFPISRPNLTFSTLTVSNMSPEDSSIYLCSVAPGLAGGRSGANVLTFGAGSRLTVL.

The V call is TRBV30, the J call TRBJ1-2, with a tentative D call TRBD1 (5 bases). This CDR3 region has 14 residues. Trimming took off 5 bases at V and 4 bases at J, with 17 bases between the two ends. The germline gives CDR1 GTSNPN, CDR2 SVGIG (reference sequence). The CDR3 region is CAWGAVGASYGYTF. The CDR3 DNA reads as TGTGCCTGGGGGGCTGTAGGGGCCTCCTATGGCTACACCTTC.

This chain connects TRBV6-5 to TRBJ1-6; the D is unclear. Between the trimmed V and J ends, which lost 0 bases and 5 bases, there was a span of 5 bases. This CDR3 region has 14 residues. Germline V CDR1 and CDR2: MNHEY, SVGAGI. Here the CDR3 DNA reads TGTGCCAGCAGTTACTCGGGCAATAATTCACCCCTCCACTTT. Amino acids: CASSYSGNNSPLHF.

The chain couples TRBV14 to TRBJ1-6; D ambiguous. This CDR3 contains 14 residues. The germline CDR1 and CDR2 sequences are SGHDN and FVKESK. Trimming shortened V by 1 base and J by 3 bases, and 4 bases separated the two germline ends. DNA of the CDR3: TGTGCCAGCAGCCAAGTCGGCTATAATTCACCCCTCCACTTT. Protein product: CASSQVGYNSPLHF.

The rearrangement uses TRBV2 and TRBJ1-5; TRBD1 is a possible D gene (5 bases). Germline V CDR1 and CDR2: SNHLY, FYNNEI. Trimming cost V 2 bases and J 6 bases, with 11 bases left between them. The CDR3 length is 14 residues. The CDR3 loop is CASSEWQGGQPQHF. The DNA of the CDR3 is TGTGCCAGCAGTGAATGGCAGGGAGGTCAGCCCCAGCATTTT.

The chain employs TRBV19 and TRBJ1-2, with 9 bases lining up with TRBD1. This CDR3 comprises 14 residues. Germline V gives CDR1 LNHDA, CDR2 SQIVND (reference sequence). J gave up 6 bases and V 4 bases, and 6 bases lay outside the gene matches. CDR3 region: CASSRDRVLDGYTF. CDR3 in DNA: TGTGCCAGTAGTAGGGACAGGGTGCTTGATGGCTACACCTTC.

This clone has a single count. The rearrangement uses TRBV5-1 and TRBJ2-7; D call uncertain. Germline-derived CDR1 and CDR2 are SGHRS and YFSETQ. CDR3 length: 13 amino acids. Trimming took off 8 bases at V and 3 bases at J, with 15 bases between the two ends. In DNA, the CDR3 is TGCGCCAGTGCGACCGACTCATTCTACGAGCAGTACTTC. Its translation: CASATDSFYEQYF. Full variable domain (remainder filled in from reference TRBV5-1 and TRBJ2-7): KAGVTQTPRYLIKTRGQQVTLSCSPISGHRSVSWYQQTPGQGLQFLFEYFSETQRNKGNFPGRFSGRQFSNSRSEMNVSTLELGDSALYLCASATDSFYEQYFGPGTRLTVT.

This chain connects TRBV9 to TRBJ1-1; 9 bases agree with TRBD1. The CDR3 is 14 residues long. The trim removed 5 bases at V and 6 bases at J, leaving 8 bases unmatched. Germline V lookup: CDR1 SGDLS, CDR2 YYNGEE. The CDR3 spells CASRSGTGPSEAFF. DNA of the CDR3: TGTGCCAGCAGGTCCGGGACAGGGCCCTCTGAAGCTTTCTTT.

The V call is TRBV27, the J call TRBJ2-7, with D possibly being TRBD1 (5 bases). Looked up from germline, CDR1 is MNHEY and CDR2 is SMNVEV (reference sequence). The CDR3 totals 15 residues. With 4 bases removed from V and 3 bases from J, the gap between germline ends came to 16 bases. CDR3 residues: CASSSSRTGYYEQYF. CDR3 DNA: TGTGCCAGCAGTTCATCAAGAACAGGTTACTACGAGCAGTACTTC.

The chain joins TRBV2 to TRBJ2-3; TRBD2 might be the D (6 bases). CDR3 length equals 11 residues. The ends were cut back, 10 bases at V and 6 bases at J, with 11 bases in the middle. Germline assignment: CDR1 SNHLY and CDR2 FYNNEI. The CDR3 region has the DNA TGTGCCACCGGAGGGTGGGATACGCAGTATTTT. Encoded protein: CATGGWDTQYF. Looking up the rest from reference TRBV2 and TRBJ2-3 gives the full variable domain: EPEVTQTPSHQVTQMGQEVILRCVPISNHLYFYWYRQILGQKVEFLVSFYNNEISEKSEIFDDQFSVERPDGSNFTLKIRSTKLEDSAMYFCATGGWDTQYFGPGTRLTVL.